This TCR beta chain was identified in a study of graft-versus-host responses after intestinal transplantation. The CDR3 length is 18 residues. V gave up 1 base and J gave up 1 base, with 19 bases separating them. The V gene's germline CDR1 is SGHTA and CDR2 FQGTGA. Whole-study results and caveats: GvH clones turned up in recipient marrow; some had shown up first in ileum or blood.

Plated together were some 200,000 CFSE-labeled responder cells and some 200,000 irradiated, violet-dye-labeled stimulator cells. CD4 and CD8 responders that proliferated in the reaction were FACS-sorted. Libraries were prepared by immunoSEQ multiplex PCR; TCRdb keeps only in-frame clonotypes and omits some of them. Here the sample spans about 12,000 clones, roughly a third being singletons. The TCR comes from a human patient who received an intestinal transplant. This specimen was alloreactive CD8+ T cells from a mixed lymphocyte reaction culture, taken before intestinal transplant. Stated subset: CFSE-low proliferating T cells sorted from roughly 6-day pre-transplant mixed lymphocyte reaction (GvH or HvG direction). J is TRBJ1-1 and V is TRBV7-3; possibly TRBD1 for D (6 bases). The CDR3: CASSLNPQGIGPNTEAFF. CDR3 bases: TGTGCCAGCAGCTTAAACCCCCAGGGGATAGGTCCGAACACTGAAGCTTTCTTT.